The sequence of this T cell receptor beta chain was determined in a study of T cell repertoires in cytomegalovirus infection. Overall study results and limits: Cumulated frequencies of public TCR beta families served to identify carriers of CMV plus the relevant HLA. Ex vivo responses were dominated by HLA-C-restricted CMV-specific TCR beta clonotypes.

This clonotype was counted many times. Its antigen is undetermined. The CDR3 extends over 15 amino acids. The germline V gene encodes CDR1 DFQATT and CDR2 SNEGSKA (reference sequence). The V gene end was trimmed by 0 bases and the J gene end by 4 bases; junction bases not matched to a gene: 5. Using its own MiXCR run on the reads, TCRdb lists one record per CDR3 protein. In the table there are hundreds of thousands of distinct CDR3 sequences, under 8.5% of which are singletons. The sample comprised PBMCs. The receptor's source is a human donor in good health (CMV status not recorded). Some clones in this sample may be carry-over from other donors' samples. The chain employs TRBV20-1 and TRBJ2-5; 10 nucleotides line up with TRBD2. CDR3 amino acids: CSARDRLAGPETQYF. DNA of the CDR3: TGCAGTGCTAGAGACAGACTAGCGGGCCCAGAGACCCAGTACTTC.